The T cell receptor beta chain described here comes from a study of cytomegalovirus exposure and HLA in healthy donors. Study-wide results and limits: DRB1 showed the most TCR associations and HLA-C the fewest in a later analysis, as rates varied by HLA locus. At a 0.05 false discovery rate, a later analysis found some 17,000 TCR beta sequences to be associated with HLA alleles.

CDR1 is MNHEY and CDR2 is SVGAGI in the germline V gene. CDR3 length: 14 residues. Trimming took 6 bases from V and 8 from J, leaving 19 bases between them. With 60 Vbeta and 13 Jbeta primers, the PCR was carried out. Only in-frame clones appear in the TCRdb table, and some are missing; sequencing was by immunoSEQ multiplex PCR. The sample consists of hundreds of thousands of clones, approximately 90% of them appearing once. As regards this clone: Its antigen is currently unknown.

The material sequenced was PBMCs. This TCR derives from a woman aged 18-35 years in good health and CMV-seronegative. The genes are TRBV6-5 and TRBJ1-2; a weak D match, TRBD1 (6 bases). The DNA for the CDR3 is TGTGCCAGCAGCCCCCAAGGGGGTGGGAACGGCTACACCTTC. As protein: CASSPQGGGNGYTF.